The 20 T cell receptor beta chains given below trace back to one sample, sequenced in a study of early T cells in non-severe SARS-CoV-2 infection. Using its own MiXCR run on the 5' RACE reads, TCRdb lists one record per CDR3 protein. Of some 30,000 distinct CDR3 sequences listed, 4% to 5% were seen once; the top ten hold approximately 7.5%. Sequencing was done on a sample of whole blood. These receptors were taken from an adult who was a healthcare worker with PCR-confirmed SARS-CoV-2 infection or an uninfected control (not recorded which).

This chain links TRBV20-1 with TRBJ2-7, with TRBD2 identical over 7 bases. The CDR3 sequence is 11 residues long. The V and J ends lost 6 bases and 3 bases, in that order; junction bases with no gene match: 2. Germline CDR1 DFQATT, CDR2 SNEGSKA (reference sequence). The CDR3 loop is CSAAGVYEQYF. The CDR3 DNA is TGCAGTGCGGCGGGAGTCTACGAGCAGTACTTC.

This clonotype was seen at least ten times. The chain employs TRBV18 and TRBJ1-4; D possibly corresponds to TRBD1 (5 bases). The germline V and J ends were trimmed by 4 bases and 7 bases, with 13 bases remaining between them. This CDR3 region has 14 residues. The germline gives CDR1 KGHSH, CDR2 LQKENI. The CDR3 sequence: CASSQAGLGEKLFF. CDR3 nucleotide sequence: TGTGCCAGCTCACAGGCGGGGCTTGGTGAAAAACTGTTTTTT. Variable domain in full (rest from reference TRBV18 and TRBJ1-4): NAGVMQNPRHLVRRRGQEARLRCSPMKGHSHVYWYRQLPEEGLKFMVYLQKENIIDESGMPKERFSAEFPKEGPSILRIQQVVRGDSAAYFCASSQAGLGEKLFFGSGTQLSVL.

V usage is TRBV5-1 and J usage is TRBJ2-7; TRBD2 matches 10 bases. In germline, CDR1 is SGHRS, CDR2 YFSETQ. This CDR3 region has 18 residues. Trimming at V came to 4 bases and at J to 0 bases, leaving 13 bases not matched to a gene. The CDR3 sequence: CASSLARLAGESSYEQYF. The CDR3 coding sequence is TGCGCCAGCAGCCTCGCCAGACTAGCGGGCGAAAGCTCCTACGAGCAGTACTTC.

This clonotype was detected ten times or more. V gene TRBV6-5 combines with J gene TRBJ2-2; D is unclear. CDR1 MNHEY and CDR2 SVGAGI come from the germline V gene. The CDR3 consists of 15 residues. Trimming shortened V by 0 bases and J by 1 base, and 6 bases separated the two germline ends. The CDR3 sequence: CASSYSIVNTGELFF. CDR3 DNA: TGTGCCAGCAGTTACTCGATAGTGAACACCGGGGAGCTGTTTTTT.

For this clonotype: This may be a read error, as it is one base from a much larger clone. The V call is TRBV5-1, the J call TRBJ1-2; D gene ambiguous. Germline V lookup: CDR1 SGHRS, CDR2 YFSETQ. The CDR3 contains 13 residues. The CDR3 loop reads CVSSPDGLYGYTF. In DNA, the CDR3 is TGCGTCAGCAGCCCGGACGGACTCTATGGCTACACCTTC.

Details on this clonotype: A read error is possible here, since a much larger clone lies one base away. This rearrangement joins TRBV6-5 to TRBJ2-1; 7 nucleotides align to TRBD1. This CDR3 is 15 amino acids long. Germline V gene lookup returns CDR1 MNHEY and CDR2 SVGAGI. The CDR3 nucleotides read TGTGCCAGCAGTTCCCCGGGACAGCCCTACAATGTGCAGTTCTTC. Protein: CASSSPGQPYNVQFF.

This clonotype was observed at least ten times. The chain links TRBV12-3 or TRBV12-4 to TRBJ1-5; no definite D call. Trimming removed 7 bases from V and 5 bases from J, with 12 bases in between. This CDR3 comprises 13 residues. This CDR3 is CASIWSRHQPQHF. The CDR3 nucleotides read TGTGCCAGCATTTGGAGCCGCCATCAGCCCCAGCATTTT.

This chain uses TRBV3-1 with TRBJ2-2; the match to TRBD2 covers 9 bases. Trimming took 2 bases from V and 2 from J; bases not matched to a gene: 6. The CDR3 runs 17 residues. CDR1 and CDR2 from the germline V gene are LGHDT and YNNKEL (reference sequence). The CDR3 protein is CASSQLGSGGNTGELFF. CDR3 nucleotide sequence: TGTGCCAGCAGCCAACTTGGTAGCGGGGGAAACACCGGGGAGCTGTTTTTT.

This clonotype was recorded at least ten times. The chain combines TRBV18 with TRBJ2-7; 8 bases line up with TRBD1. The CDR3 has 15 residues. Germline V gene sequence: CDR1 KGHSH, CDR2 LQKENI. Trimming took 0 bases from V and 3 from J; bases not matched to a gene: 4. The CDR3 DNA follows: TGTGCCAGCTCACCACCGGGACAGGCCCTCTACGAGCAGTACTTC. Amino acids: CASSPPGQALYEQYF.

The chain employs TRBV18 and TRBJ2-7; 8 nucleotides align to TRBD2. The V gene's germline CDR1 is KGHSH and CDR2 LQKENI. The CDR3 contains 14 residues. Trimming cost V 3 bases and J 7 bases; bases outside gene matches: 8. This CDR3 reads CASSPLGGEGEQYF. Written as DNA, the CDR3 is TGTGCCAGCTCACCGCTCGGGGGGGAAGGGGAGCAGTACTTC. Full variable domain (missing parts from reference TRBV18 and TRBJ2-7): NAGVMQNPRHLVRRRGQEARLRCSPMKGHSHVYWYRQLPEEGLKFMVYLQKENIIDESGMPKERFSAEFPKEGPSILRIQQVVRGDSAAYFCASSPLGGEGEQYFGPGTRLTVT.

The chain combines TRBV19 with TRBJ2-4; 7 nucleotides line up with TRBD2. In germline, CDR1 is LNHDA, CDR2 SQIVND (reference sequence). The CDR3 length is 14 residues. Trimming cost V 8 bases and J 6 bases; bases outside gene matches: 10. The CDR3 is CASGGGLGGNIQYF. DNA for the CDR3: TGTGCCAGTGGGGGGGGACTGGGCGGAAACATTCAGTACTTC.

This clonotype was detected many times. V gene TRBV27 combines with J gene TRBJ1-1; D is unclear. This CDR3 has 15 residues. V dropped 5 bases and J dropped 8 bases, with 21 bases sitting between them. Germline values: CDR1 MNHEY, CDR2 SMNVEV (reference sequence). CDR3 DNA sequence: TGTGCCAGCAGTGCAAGAGGCAGACCAGTTGCCGAAGCTTTCTTT. This gives the protein CASSARGRPVAEAFF.

This clonotype was detected a few times. The chain employs TRBV6-6 and TRBJ2-2, with D possibly being TRBD2 (6 bases). The CDR3 totals 15 residues. Per germline, CDR1 MNHNY and CDR2 SVGAGI (reference sequence). V was shortened by 2 bases and J by 1 base, with 8 bases between the two germline ends. This CDR3 is CASSYRGENTGELFF. CDR3 bases: TGTGCCAGCAGTTACCGCGGGGAGAACACCGGGGAGCTGTTTTTT.

V is TRBV11-2 and J is TRBJ2-5; D call uncertain. V shed 3 bases and J shed 2 bases, with 13 bases lying between them. The CDR3 totals 15 residues. Per the germline V gene, CDR1 is SGHAT and CDR2 is FQNNGV. DNA for the CDR3: TGTGCCAGCAGCTTCGTATTGGGGAAACAAGAGACCCAGTACTTC. As protein: CASSFVLGKQETQYF.

In this sample, this clonotype turned up a few times. V usage is TRBV14 and J usage is TRBJ2-7; 9 bases match TRBD1. The CDR3 covers 15 residues. V lost 2 bases and J lost 4; bases outside the gene matches: 6. Per germline, CDR1 SGHDN and CDR2 FVKESK. CDR3 sequence (DNA): TGTGCCAGCAGCCAAAGGACAGGGGTCATGTACGAGCAGTACTTC. It yields the protein CASSQRTGVMYEQYF.

The chain has TRBV9 and TRBJ1-1; D ambiguous. The CDR3 covers 13 residues. In germline, CDR1 is SGDLS, CDR2 YYNGEE. V was shortened by 0 bases and J by 5 bases, with 8 bases between the two germline ends. This CDR3 reads CASSVGRGTEAFF. The CDR3 DNA reads as TGTGCCAGCAGCGTAGGGCGGGGAACTGAAGCTTTCTTT.

This clonotype was observed at least ten times. This rearrangement joins TRBV18 to TRBJ1-6, with TRBD1 identical over 7 bases. Germline CDR1 is KGHSH and CDR2 is LQKENI. Unmatched junction bases numbered 5, after V lost 6 bases and J lost 3 bases. This CDR3 has 15 amino acids. CDR3 coding DNA: TGTGCCAGCTCCCGAGACAGGGTCTATAATTCACCCCTCCACTTT. It specifies CASSRDRVYNSPLHF.

This clonotype was detected many times. The chain combines TRBV28 with TRBJ2-7, with D hard to call. The CDR3 covers 12 residues. V was pared by 6 bases and J by 6 bases, with 12 bases between. From germline, CDR1 is MDHEN and CDR2 SYDVKM. CDR3 loop: CASSFSRAEQYF. The CDR3 DNA follows: TGTGCCAGCAGCTTTTCAAGGGCCGAGCAGTACTTC.

The CDR3 bases are TGTGCCAGCAGTTCCCTAGCGGGGGGGCGCAATGAGCAGTTCTTC. The encoded protein is CASSSLAGGRNEQFF. The V and J genes are TRBV28 and TRBJ2-1; 12 bases align to TRBD2. The germline CDR1 and CDR2 sequences are MDHEN and SYDVKM. V lost 4 bases to trimming and J lost 6 bases; unmatched junction nucleotides: 4. CDR3 length: 15 residues. The full variable domain, in which reference TRBV28 and TRBJ2-1 provide the parts outside the CDR3, is DVKVTQSSRYLVKRTGEKVFLECVQDMDHENMFWYRQDPGLGLRLIYFSYDVKMKEKGDIPEGYSVSREKKERFSLILESASTNQTSMYLCASSSLAGGRNEQFFGPGTRLTVL.

This clonotype was seen ten or more times. This chain connects TRBV5-4 to TRBJ2-7; TRBD1 matches 10 bases. The V and J ends lost 2 bases and 4 bases, in that order; junction bases with no gene match: 3. There are 14 residues in the CDR3. CDR1 is SGHNT, CDR2 YYREEE, per germline (reference sequence). The CDR3 DNA is TGTGCCAGCAGCTTTGGACAGGGGGAATACGAGCAGTACTTC. Translated, it gives CASSFGQGEYEQYF.